Reported below is one T cell receptor beta chain. What it recognizes is unknown. Preparation methods for the bulk TCR libraries were those previously described, with listed TCR primers. TCRdb ran MiXCR on the PCR reads and lists one entry per CDR3 protein. This table holds approximately 550,000 distinct CDR3 sequences, about a fifth found once. The germline CDR1 and CDR2 sequences are MNHEY and SVGEGT. This CDR3 spans 16 amino acids. V dropped 4 bases and J dropped 10 bases, with 25 bases sitting between them. The sample belongs to a study of molecular identifiers for immune sequencing clone quantification. General study points: For effector cells, clones above 20 RNA copies held over 99% of molecules; for naive cells, under 1%. Underestimated sizes of highly expanded clones could result from identical TCR molecules that share a barcode.

A CD8+CD4-CCR7+CD45RA+ phenotype served as the sorting definition for naive CD8 T cells. The receptor's source is a human donor in good health. Some libraries in this study had Jurkat cell RNA spiked in. The sample was naive CD8+ T cells from blood, with Jurkat cell RNA spiked in. Subset indicated: FACS-sorted CD8+CD4-CCR7+CD45RA+ naive T cells. The genes are TRBV6-2 or TRBV6-3 and TRBJ1-1; D is uncertain. In DNA, the CDR3 is TGTGCCAGCAGTTCCACGACGGACTACCCCCCCGAGGGAGCTTTCTTT. As protein: CASSSTTDYPPEGAFF.